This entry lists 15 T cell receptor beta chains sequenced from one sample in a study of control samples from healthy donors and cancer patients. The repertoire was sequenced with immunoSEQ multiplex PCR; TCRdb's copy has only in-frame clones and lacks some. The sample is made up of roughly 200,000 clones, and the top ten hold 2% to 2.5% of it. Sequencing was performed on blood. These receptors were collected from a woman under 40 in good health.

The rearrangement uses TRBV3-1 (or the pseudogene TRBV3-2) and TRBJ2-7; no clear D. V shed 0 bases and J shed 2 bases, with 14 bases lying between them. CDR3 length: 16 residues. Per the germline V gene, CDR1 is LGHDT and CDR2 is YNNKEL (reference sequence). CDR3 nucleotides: TGTGCCAGCAGCCAAGAGTTGGGATGGCCCCCCTACGAGCAGTACTTC. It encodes CASSQELGWPPYEQYF.

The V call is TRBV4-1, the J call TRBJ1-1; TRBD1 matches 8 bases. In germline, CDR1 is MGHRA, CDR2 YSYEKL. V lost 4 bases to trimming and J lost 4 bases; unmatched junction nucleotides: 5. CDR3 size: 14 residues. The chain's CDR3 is CASSPGQGSTEAFF. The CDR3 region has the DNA TGCGCCAGCAGCCCCGGACAGGGTAGCACTGAAGCTTTCTTT.

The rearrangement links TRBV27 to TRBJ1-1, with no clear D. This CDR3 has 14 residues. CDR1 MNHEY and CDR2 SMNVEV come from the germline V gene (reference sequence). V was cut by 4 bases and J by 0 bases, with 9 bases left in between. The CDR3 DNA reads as TGTGCCAGCAGTTCCCCAGGCTTGAACACTGAAGCTTTCTTT. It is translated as CASSSPGLNTEAFF.

The CDR3 is CASTSLEQDSLNQPQHF. CDR3 nucleotide sequence: TGTGCCAGCACTTCGTTGGAACAGGACTCTCTAAATCAGCCCCAGCATTTT. The chain has TRBV28 and TRBJ1-5; D might be TRBD1 (5 bases). V was trimmed by 7 bases and J by 4 bases, leaving 23 bases between them. CDR3 length: 17 amino acids. Germline CDR1 MDHEN, CDR2 SYDVKM.

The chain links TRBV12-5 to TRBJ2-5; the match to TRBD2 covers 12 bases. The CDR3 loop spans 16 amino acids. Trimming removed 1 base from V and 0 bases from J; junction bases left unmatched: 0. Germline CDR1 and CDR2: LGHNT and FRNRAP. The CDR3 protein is CASGLGTSGDQETQYF. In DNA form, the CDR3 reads TGTGCTAGTGGTTTGGGGACTAGCGGGGACCAAGAGACCCAGTACTTC.

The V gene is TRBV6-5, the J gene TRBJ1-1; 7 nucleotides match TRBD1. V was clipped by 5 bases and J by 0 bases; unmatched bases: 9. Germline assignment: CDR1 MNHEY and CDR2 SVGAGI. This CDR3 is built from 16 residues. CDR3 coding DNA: TGTGCCAGCAGTAACTTGCGGGGGACAGTGAACACTGAAGCTTTCTTT. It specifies CASSNLRGTVNTEAFF.

The DNA of the CDR3 is TGCAGCGTGCCGGGGGAAGCAGGGTCCCAGCATTTT. Protein sequence: CSVPGEAGSQHF. This chain links TRBV29-1 with TRBJ1-5, with a possible D match to TRBD1 (5 bases). Trimming left V 6 bases short and J 11 bases short, with 17 bases between. In germline, CDR1 is SQVTM, CDR2 ANQGSEA. There are 12 residues in the CDR3.

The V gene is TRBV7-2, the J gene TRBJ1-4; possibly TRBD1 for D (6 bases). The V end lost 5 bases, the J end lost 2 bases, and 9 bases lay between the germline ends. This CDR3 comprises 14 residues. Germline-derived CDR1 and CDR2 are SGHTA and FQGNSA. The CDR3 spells CASSHTGTNEKLFF. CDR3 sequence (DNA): TGTGCCAGCAGCCACACAGGGACTAATGAAAAACTGTTTTTT.

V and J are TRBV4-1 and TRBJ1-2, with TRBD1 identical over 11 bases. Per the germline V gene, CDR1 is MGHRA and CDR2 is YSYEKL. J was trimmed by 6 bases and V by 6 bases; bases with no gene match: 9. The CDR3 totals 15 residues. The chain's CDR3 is CASSQWTGGKDGYTF. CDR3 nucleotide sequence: TGCGCCAGCAGTCAATGGACAGGGGGCAAGGATGGCTACACCTTC.

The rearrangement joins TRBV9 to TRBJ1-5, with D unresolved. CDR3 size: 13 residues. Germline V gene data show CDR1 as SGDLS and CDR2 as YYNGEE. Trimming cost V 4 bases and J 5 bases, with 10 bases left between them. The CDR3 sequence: CASSRGRDQPQHF. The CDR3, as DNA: TGTGCCAGCAGCAGAGGTCGGGATCAGCCCCAGCATTTT.

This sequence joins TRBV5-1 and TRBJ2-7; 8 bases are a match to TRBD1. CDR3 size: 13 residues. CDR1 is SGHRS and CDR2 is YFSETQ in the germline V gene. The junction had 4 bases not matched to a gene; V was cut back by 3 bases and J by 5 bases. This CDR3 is CASSSGQGDEQYF. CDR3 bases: TGCGCCAGCAGCTCTGGACAGGGAGACGAGCAGTACTTC.

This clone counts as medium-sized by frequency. The CDR3 reads CASSPSGSNYGYTF. The CDR3 DNA reads TGTGCCAGCTCACCATCAGGATCTAACTATGGCTACACCTTC. V and J are TRBV18 and TRBJ1-2; D is uncertain. Germline values: CDR1 KGHSH, CDR2 LQKENI. The length of the CDR3 is 14 residues. Trimming removed 2 bases from V and 0 bases from J, with 7 bases in between.

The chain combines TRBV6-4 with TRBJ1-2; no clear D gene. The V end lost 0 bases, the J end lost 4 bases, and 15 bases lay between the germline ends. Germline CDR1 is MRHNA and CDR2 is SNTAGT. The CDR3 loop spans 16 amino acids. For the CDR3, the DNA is TGTGCCAGCAGTGACTCCCCCGGGCCTCCCTCCTATGGCTACACCTTC. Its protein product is CASSDSPGPPSYGYTF.

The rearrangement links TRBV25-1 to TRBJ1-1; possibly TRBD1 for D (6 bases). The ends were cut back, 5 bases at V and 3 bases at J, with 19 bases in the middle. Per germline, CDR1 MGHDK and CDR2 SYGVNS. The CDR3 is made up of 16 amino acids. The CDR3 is CASSRIPKEGDTEAFF. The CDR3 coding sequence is TGTGCCAGCAGTAGGATACCAAAGGAGGGGGACACTGAAGCTTTCTTT.

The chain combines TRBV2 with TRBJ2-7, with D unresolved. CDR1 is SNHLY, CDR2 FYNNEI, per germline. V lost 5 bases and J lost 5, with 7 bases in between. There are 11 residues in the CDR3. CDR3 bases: TGTGCCAGCAGTCGAGACCACGAGCAGTACTTC. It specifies CASSRDHEQYF.